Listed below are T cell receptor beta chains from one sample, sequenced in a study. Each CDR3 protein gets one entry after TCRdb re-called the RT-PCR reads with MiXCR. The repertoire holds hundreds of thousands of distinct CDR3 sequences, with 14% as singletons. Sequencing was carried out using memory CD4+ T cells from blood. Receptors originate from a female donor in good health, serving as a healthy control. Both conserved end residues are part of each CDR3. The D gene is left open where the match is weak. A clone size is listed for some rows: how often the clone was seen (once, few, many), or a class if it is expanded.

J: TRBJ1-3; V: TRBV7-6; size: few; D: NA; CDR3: CASSLEGSSGNTIYF; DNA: TGTGCCAGCAGCTTAGAGGGCAGCTCTGGAAACACCATATATTTT
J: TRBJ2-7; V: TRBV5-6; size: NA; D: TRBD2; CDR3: CASSVRLREYEQYF; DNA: TGTGCCAGTAGTGTCCGGCTGCGGGAGTACGAGCAGTACTTC
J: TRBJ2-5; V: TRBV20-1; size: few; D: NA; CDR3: CSAPGQLLETQYF; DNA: TGCAGTGCCCCGGGGCAGCTTTTAGAGACCCAGTACTTC
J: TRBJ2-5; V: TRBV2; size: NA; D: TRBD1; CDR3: CATNRDSQETQYF; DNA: TGTGCCACCAACCGGGACAGCCAAGAGACCCAGTACTTC
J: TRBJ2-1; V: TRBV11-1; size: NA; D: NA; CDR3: CASSLARSVWGNEQFF; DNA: TGTGCCAGCAGCTTAGCGCGGAGCGTCTGGGGGAATGAGCAGTTCTTC
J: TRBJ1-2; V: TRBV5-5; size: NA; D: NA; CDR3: CASSSVQIYGYTF; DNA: TGTGCCAGCAGCTCGGTACAGATCTATGGCTACACCTTC
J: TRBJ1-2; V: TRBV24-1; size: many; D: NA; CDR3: CATSEHTGNYGYTF; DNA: TGTGCCACCAGTGAGCATACAGGGAACTATGGCTACACCTTC
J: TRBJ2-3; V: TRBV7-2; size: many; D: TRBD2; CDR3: CASSPSAGGALSSDTQYF; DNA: TGTGCCAGCAGCCCCTCCGCGGGAGGGGCCCTAAGTTCAGATACGCAGTATTTT
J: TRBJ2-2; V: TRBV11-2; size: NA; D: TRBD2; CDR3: CASSSLAGETGELFF; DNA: TGTGCCAGCAGCTCTCTAGCGGGGGAAACCGGGGAGCTGTTTTTT
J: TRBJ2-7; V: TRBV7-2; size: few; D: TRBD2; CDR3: CASSIGLAGASYEQYF; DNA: TGTGCCAGCAGCATTGGACTAGCGGGAGCCTCCTACGAGCAGTACTTC
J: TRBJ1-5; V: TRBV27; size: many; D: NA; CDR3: CASSLSTQGTQPQHF; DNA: TGTGCCAGCAGTTTATCGACACAGGGAACTCAGCCCCAGCATTTT
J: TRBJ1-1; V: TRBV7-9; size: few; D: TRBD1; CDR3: CASSFDRDRESEAFF; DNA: TGTGCCAGCAGCTTTGACCGGGACAGGGAAAGTGAAGCTTTCTTT
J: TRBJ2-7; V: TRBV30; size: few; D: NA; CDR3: CAWRIKRSYEQYF; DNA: TGTGCCTGGAGGATTAAGCGGTCCTACGAGCAGTACTTC
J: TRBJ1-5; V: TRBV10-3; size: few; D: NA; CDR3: CAISEGRGSNQPQHF; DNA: TGTGCCATCAGTGAGGGCAGGGGCAGCAATCAGCCCCAGCATTTT
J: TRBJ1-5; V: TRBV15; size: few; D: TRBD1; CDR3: CATSKGQSNQPQHF; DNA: TGTGCCACCAGCAAGGGACAGAGCAATCAGCCCCAGCATTTT
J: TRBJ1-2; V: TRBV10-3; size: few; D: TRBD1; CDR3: CAIRDRGNNYGYTF; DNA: TGTGCCATCAGGGACAGGGGGAATAACTATGGCTACACCTTC